The sequence of this TCR beta chain was determined in a study of Ad26.COV2.S vaccination and SARS-CoV-2 variants. Produced via immunoSEQ multiplex PCR; TCRdb's table is partial and in-frame only. The sample records 380,000 or so clones, roughly four fifths being singletons. Regarding treatment: some 20 received Ad26.COV2.S at low or high dose, single or two shots; roughly five received placebo; per-sample allocation not given. Specimens were obtained on day 63 following the first vaccine or placebo injection. Wuhan-strain SARS-CoV-2 spike was expressed by the Ad26 vector that made up the vaccine. The V gene lost 6 bases and the J gene lost 6 bases, with 18 bases spanning the gap. CDR3 length equals 15 residues. Germline V gene lookup returns CDR1 SGHAT and CDR2 FQNNGV.

The sequence came from a person aged 18-65 years who received the Ad26.COV2.S COVID-19 vaccine or a placebo. The sample was peripheral blood, taken in a trial of Ad26.COV2.S vaccine versus placebo. The chain has TRBV11-2 and TRBJ2-1, with D unresolved. CDR3 nucleotide sequence: TGTGCCAGCAGACAATTATCGGGTAGGGTCAATGAGCAGTTCTTC. This sequence encodes CASRQLSGRVNEQFF.